This T cell receptor (beta chain) was sequenced in a study of cytomegalovirus exposure and HLA in healthy donors. Study overall: HLA-typed donors were the source of 90 million or so unique TCRs, which an early data release held. Findings and limits, study-wide: A later analysis associated 16,951 TCR beta sequences with HLA alleles at a 0.05 false discovery rate.

Notes on this clone: Its target is unknown.

Primers included in the PCR were 60 Vbeta and 13 Jbeta primers. Generated by immunoSEQ multiplex PCR, the TCRdb table keeps only in-frame clones and is missing some. The sample carries roughly 140,000 clones, 60% to 85% recorded once. V lost 4 bases and J 7 bases, leaving 13 bases between the germline ends. The germline V gene has CDR1 MGHRA and CDR2 YSYEKL. This CDR3 has 13 residues. This receptor was taken from a man aged 18 to 29 in good health and CMV-seronegative. The chain is built from TRBV4-1 and TRBJ2-5, with D unclear. Sequenced material: PBMCs. The CDR3 spells CASSPRPGGTQYF. The CDR3 DNA reads TGCGCCAGCAGCCCCCGACCGGGTGGGACCCAGTACTTC.